This entry lists 23 T cell receptor beta chains sequenced from one sample in a study of T cell responses to AZD1222 COVID-19 vaccine. Using immunoSEQ multiplex PCR, the repertoire was profiled, and TCRdb retains in-frame clones only, with some absent. The sample shows 150,000 to 200,000 clones, about 90% of them seen only once. Source: peripheral blood, taken 28 days after the second AZD1222 dose. Receptors originate from an adult who received the AZD1222 COVID-19 vaccine.

The chain has TRBV18 and TRBJ2-3, with D hard to call. The CDR3 contains 13 residues. Germline V CDR1 and CDR2: KGHSH, LQKENI. The V end was cut by 2 bases, the J end by 0 bases, with 3 bases between. The CDR3 is CASSPSSTDTQYF. CDR3 DNA sequence: TGTGCCAGCTCACCATCGAGCACAGATACGCAGTATTTT.

The rearrangement joins TRBV5-1 to TRBJ2-2; 9 bases are a match to TRBD1. Germline V gives CDR1 SGHRS, CDR2 YFSETQ. Trimming removed 4 bases from V and 5 bases from J; junction bases left unmatched: 0. The CDR3 is 13 amino acids. As DNA, the CDR3 is TGCGCCAGCAGCGGGACAGGGACCGGGGAGCTGTTTTTT. It is translated as CASSGTGTGELFF.

This clone was counted once. This sequence joins TRBV3-1 (or the pseudogene TRBV3-2) and TRBJ2-7; maybe TRBD2 (6 bases). Trimming stripped 3 bases from V and 4 bases from J, with 13 bases between. Germline-derived CDR1 and CDR2 are LGHDT and YNNKEL (reference sequence). The CDR3 is made up of 14 amino acids. The DNA of the CDR3 is TGTGCCAGCAGCCAGGAGGGGCGTTCTTACGAGCAGTACTTC. Encoded protein: CASSQEGRSYEQYF.

V and J are TRBV11-2 and TRBJ1-1, with 9 bases lining up with TRBD1. The ends lost 4 bases at V and 8 bases at J; junction bases unmatched: 8. The length of the CDR3 is 14 residues. The germline CDR1 and CDR2 sequences are SGHAT and FQNNGV. CDR3 amino acids: CASSSSRDRVEAFF. CDR3 in DNA: TGTGCCAGCAGCTCGTCCCGGGACAGGGTCGAAGCTTTCTTT.

The chain links TRBV10-3 to TRBJ1-2; 9 nucleotides agree with TRBD1. The CDR3 contains 13 residues. V was clipped by 10 bases and J by 8 bases; unmatched bases: 11. Germline values: CDR1 ENHRY, CDR2 SYGVKD. The CDR3 DNA follows: TGTGCCACGGCCGAGGACAGGGGTCGCGGCTACACCTTC. This translates into CATAEDRGRGYTF.

The chain has TRBV7-8 and TRBJ2-3; 11 nucleotides align to TRBD2. The germline V gene has CDR1 SGHVS and CDR2 FQNEAQ. Germline trimming cut 0 bases from V and 2 bases from J; bases unmatched to any gene: 7. The CDR3 sequence is 18 residues long. The CDR3 sequence: CASSLAFRLAGFTDTQYF. CDR3 nucleotide sequence: TGTGCCAGCAGCTTAGCGTTTAGACTAGCGGGATTCACAGATACGCAGTATTTT. The full variable domain, with the rest looked up from reference TRBV7-8 and TRBJ2-3, is GAGVSQSPRYKVAKRGQDVALRCDPISGHVSLFWYQQALGQGPEFLTYFQNEAQLDKSGLPSDRFFAERPEGSVSTLKIQRTQQEDSAVYLCASSLAFRLAGFTDTQYFGPGTRLTVL.

The CDR3 bases are TGTGCCAGCAGACTTCGGACAGGGGTGGTTGAAAAACTGTTTTTT. This sequence encodes CASRLRTGVVEKLFF. The genes are TRBV6-5 and TRBJ1-4; 9 nucleotides agree with TRBD1. Per the germline V gene, CDR1 is MNHEY and CDR2 is SVGAGI. V gave up 6 bases and J gave up 7 bases; unmatched junction bases: 9. This CDR3 is 15 amino acids long.

A remark on this clone: The sample holds other DNA sequences that translate to the same CDR3. The chain uses TRBV18 and TRBJ1-5; D uncertain. Germline lookup yields CDR1 KGHSH and CDR2 LQKENI. V lost 1 base and J 2 bases, leaving 3 bases between the germline ends. The CDR3 is 13 amino acids. The CDR3: CASSPRGNQPQHF. CDR3 nucleotide sequence: TGTGCCAGCTCACCACGGGGCAATCAGCCCCAGCATTTT.

The V call is TRBV6-2 or TRBV6-3, the J call TRBJ1-2, with 7 bases aligning to TRBD1. The CDR3 runs 16 residues. The junction had 12 bases not matched to a gene; V was cut back by 6 bases and J by 2 bases. Per germline, CDR1 MNHEY and CDR2 SVGEGT. The CDR3 nucleotides are TGTGCCAGCAGCCCAGGGGGACGAGCGACCAACTATGGCTACACCTTC. Its translation is CASSPGGRATNYGYTF.

The chain links TRBV12-3 or TRBV12-4 to TRBJ1-5; D unclear. Trimming took off 1 base at V and 5 bases at J, with 6 bases between the two ends. The CDR3 consists of 13 residues. The CDR3 sequence: CASSLGVHQPQHF. In DNA, the CDR3 is TGTGCCAGCAGTTTAGGAGTGCATCAGCCCCAGCATTTT.

The chain has TRBV10-2 and TRBJ2-5; 7 nucleotides agree with TRBD2. The trim removed 3 bases at V and 1 base at J, leaving 5 bases unmatched. Per germline, CDR1 WSHSY and CDR2 SAAADI. The CDR3 loop spans 15 amino acids. In nucleotides, the CDR3 is TGCGCCAGCAGTGAATGGGAGGGGCTCCAAGAGACCCAGTACTTC. Its protein product is CASSEWEGLQETQYF.

The chain links TRBV25-1 to TRBJ2-1, with 7 bases identical to TRBD2. The germline CDR1 and CDR2 sequences are MGHDK and SYGVNS. The CDR3 length is 15 residues. Trimming removed 8 bases from V and 10 bases from J; junction bases left unmatched: 17. The CDR3, as DNA: TGTGCCAGCGCATCGCGAGAGGGGAGCGGGGCGGAGCAGTTCTTC. Translated, it gives CASASREGSGAEQFF.

The chain uses TRBV15 and TRBJ2-1, with TRBD2 identical over 11 bases. This CDR3 has 17 amino acids. V gave up 4 bases and J gave up 7 bases; unmatched junction bases: 12. Looked up from germline, CDR1 is LNHNV and CDR2 is YYDKDF (reference sequence). Here the CDR3 DNA reads TGTGCCACCAGCATAAATCTAGCGGGGGGAAGGGGAAATGAGCAGTTCTTC. As protein: CATSINLAGGRGNEQFF. Supplemented by reference TRBV15 and TRBJ2-1, the full variable domain reads DAMVIQNPRYQVTQFGKPVTLSCSQTLNHNVMYWYQQKSSQAPKLLFHYYDKDFNNEADTPDNFQSRRPNTSFCFLDIRSPGLGDTAMYLCATSINLAGGRGNEQFFGPGTRLTVL.

The CDR3 here is CASSQDRTNANTGELFF. The DNA for the CDR3 is TGCGCCAGCAGCCAAGACCGGACAAACGCGAACACCGGGGAGCTGTTTTTT. The chain uses TRBV4-3 and TRBJ2-2; possible D gene TRBD1, 5 bases. Trimming took 0 bases from V and 0 from J, leaving 11 bases between them. There are 17 residues in the CDR3. Germline V gene data show CDR1 as LGHNA and CDR2 as YSLEER.

This clone counts as medium-sized. This chain connects TRBV19 to TRBJ1-6; 8 bases agree with TRBD1. CDR3 length: 15 residues. Trimming took 6 bases from V and 7 from J; bases not matched to a gene: 8. Germline values: CDR1 LNHDA, CDR2 SQIVND (reference sequence). In nucleotides, the CDR3 is TGTGCCAGTAGGCAAGCCACAGGGGGGAATTCACCCCTCCACTTT. Protein sequence: CASRQATGGNSPLHF.

The chain carries TRBV18 and TRBJ1-5, with D hard to call. The CDR3 spans 12 residues. CDR1 KGHSH and CDR2 LQKENI come from the germline V gene. Trimming left V 5 bases short and J 3 bases short, with 5 bases between. CDR3 loop: CASSTFNQPQHF. DNA for the CDR3: TGTGCCAGCTCAACGTTCAATCAGCCCCAGCATTTT.

The chain combines TRBV9 with TRBJ2-5; 8 bases agree with TRBD1. The germline V gene encodes CDR1 SGDLS and CDR2 YYNGEE. This CDR3 has 15 amino acids. The trim removed 0 bases at V and 5 bases at J, leaving 6 bases unmatched. The CDR3 spells CASSVAQGAWETQYF. In DNA form, the CDR3 reads TGTGCCAGCAGCGTAGCCCAGGGGGCCTGGGAGACCCAGTACTTC.

The chain uses TRBV27 and TRBJ2-7, with TRBD1 identical over 10 bases. V was pared by 3 bases and J by 3 bases, with 2 bases of the junction left unmatched. CDR3 length: 14 amino acids. CDR1 and CDR2 from the germline V gene are MNHEY and SMNVEV (reference sequence). Written as DNA, the CDR3 is TGTGCCAGCAGTTTTGGGGACAGGGGCTACGAGCAGTACTTC. Its translation is CASSFGDRGYEQYF.

The chain uses TRBV28 and TRBJ2-5; 12 bases match TRBD2. J lost 5 bases, V lost 3 bases, and 4 bases had no gene match. Germline loops: CDR1 MDHEN, CDR2 SYDVKM. CDR3 length: 15 residues. The CDR3 sequence is CASSFLAGGAETQYF. In nucleotides, the CDR3 is TGTGCCAGCAGTTTCCTAGCGGGAGGGGCGGAGACCCAGTACTTC.

This chain links TRBV30 with TRBJ2-7; 14 nucleotides match TRBD2. The CDR3 runs to 14 residues. V lost 3 bases to trimming and J lost 4 bases; unmatched junction nucleotides: 2. Germline lookup yields CDR1 GTSNPN and CDR2 SVGIG (reference sequence). This CDR3 reads CAWRGTSGSYEQYF. In nucleotides, the CDR3 is TGTGCCTGGAGGGGGACTAGCGGGAGTTACGAGCAGTACTTC.

The chain couples TRBV15 to TRBJ1-4; possible D gene TRBD1, 5 bases. With 0 bases removed from V and 4 bases from J, the gap between germline ends came to 15 bases. This CDR3 is 17 amino acids long. The germline CDR1 and CDR2 sequences are LNHNV and YYDKDF (reference sequence). The CDR3 protein is CATSRDVRVRGNEKLFF. CDR3 DNA: TGTGCCACCAGCAGAGATGTCAGGGTTCGGGGTAATGAAAAACTGTTTTTT.

The V and J genes are TRBV7-9 and TRBJ1-6; tentative D call: TRBD1 (5 bases). CDR1 and CDR2 from the germline V gene are SEHNR and FQNEAQ (reference sequence). Between the trimmed V and J ends, which lost 5 bases and 10 bases, there was a span of 12 bases. The CDR3 has 13 amino acids. The CDR3: CASSVEGRSPLHF. Written as DNA, the CDR3 is TGTGCCAGCAGCGTAGAGGGACGGTCACCCCTCCACTTT.

The rearrangement links TRBV7-2 to TRBJ1-2; D not certain. Germline loops: CDR1 SGHTA, CDR2 FQGNSA. The V gene lost 7 bases and the J gene lost 5 bases, with 8 bases spanning the gap. The CDR3 is 11 residues long. CDR3 protein: CASNLGYGYTF. Written as DNA, the CDR3 is TGTGCCAGCAATCTCGGATATGGCTACACCTTC.